Detailed here is one T cell receptor beta chain. This clonotype was seen a few times. This clone's antigen is unknown. The record has no base qualities; no much larger clone is one base away. The protocol used for the library was 5' RACE. Sequencing was performed on an Illumina MiSeq. Starting from the raw public reads, TCRdb applied fastp trimming at Q25, assembled clones with MiXCR and retained in-frame beta chains. Identical CDR3 proteins give one entry, which carries the most common genes and DNA. This sample comprises 95,000 to 100,000 distinct CDR3 sequences, 17% of them detected only once. Jointly, the top ten make up over 5% of the sample. The data derive from a study of T cells of healthy individuals (dated by TCRdb to 2016 to 2018). The cysteine opens and the phenylalanine closes a CDR3 of 15 amino acids. Left in the record is the CDR3 DNA by itself, 45 bases read in frame from the first base. V and J are truncated by 0 bases and 4 bases respectively, leaving an intervening sequence of 13 bases. CDR1 is given as SGHKS and CDR2 as YYEKEE, both from the germline V gene (reference sequence).

The source of this sequence is a human donor in good health. Recombination joined TRBV5-5 with TRBJ1-2; the D gene is possibly TRBD1, with 5 bases matching. The CDR3 here reads CASSLVGRQIYGYTF. The DNA reads TGTGCCAGCAGCTTGGTAGGACGACAGATCTATGGCTACACCTTC.